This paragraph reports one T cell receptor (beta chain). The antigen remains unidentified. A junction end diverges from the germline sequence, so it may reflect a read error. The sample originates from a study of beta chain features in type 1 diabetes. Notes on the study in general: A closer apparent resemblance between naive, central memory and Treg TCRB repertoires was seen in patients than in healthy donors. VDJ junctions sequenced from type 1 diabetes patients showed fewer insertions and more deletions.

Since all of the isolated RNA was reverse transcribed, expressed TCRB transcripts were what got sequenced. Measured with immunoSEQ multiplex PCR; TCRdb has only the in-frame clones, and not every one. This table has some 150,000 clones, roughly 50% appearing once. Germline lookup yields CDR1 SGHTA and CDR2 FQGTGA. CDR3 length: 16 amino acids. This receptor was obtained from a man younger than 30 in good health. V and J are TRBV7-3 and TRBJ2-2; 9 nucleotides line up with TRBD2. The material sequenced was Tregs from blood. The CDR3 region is CASSFLASGNAGELFF. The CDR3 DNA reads TGTGCCAGCAGCTTCCTGGCTAGCGGGAACGCCGGGGAGCTGTTTTTT.